These 8 T cell receptor beta chains were sequenced from one sample in a study of tumor and adjacent non-tumor tissue in lung cancer. The library came from three nested PCR rounds adapted from ARM-PCR protocols. TCRdb re-called the multiplex PCR reads through MiXCR, storing one row per CDR3 protein. The sample holds some 95,000 distinct CDR3 sequences, 75% to 90% seen once. This sample's RNA came from whole unsorted tissue. The normal lung tissue was taken more than 3 cm from the tumor edge. The sample comprised distant non-tumor lung tissue. The receptors derive from a man between 60 and 75 years old with small cell lung cancer.

Comments on this clonotype: One end of the junction is discordant with germline, which a read error may explain. The V call is TRBV12-3 or TRBV12-4, the J call TRBJ2-3; TRBD2 matches at 13 bases. The CDR3 has 19 residues. Here the CDR3 DNA reads TGTGCCAGCAGTTTGAACCGGACTAGCGGGAGTGCGGCATCAGATACGCAGTACTTT. Translation gives CASSLNRTSGSAASDTQYF.

A remark on this clonotype: The CDR3 does not close with the conserved phenylalanine or tryptophan, likely indicating a read error. V usage is TRBV11-2 and J usage is TRBJ1-4; no clear D gene. The length of the CDR3 is 15 residues. The germline V gene encodes CDR1 SGHAT and CDR2 FQNNGV. The CDR3 DNA follows: TGTGCCAGCAGCTTACAGAGAGGACGTAATGGAAAACTGTTTTTG. Translated, it gives CASSLQRGRNGKLFL.

Comment on this clonotype: Germline and junction disagree at one end, which may indicate a read error. V gene TRBV4-1 combines with J gene TRBJ2-1, with D possibly being TRBD1 (5 bases). The germline CDR1 and CDR2 sequences are MGHRA and YSYEKL. CDR3 length: 15 residues. The chain's CDR3 is CARRQDLGQGNEQFF. DNA of the CDR3: TGCGCCCGCAGGCAAGATTTGGGGCAGGGCAATGAGCAGTTCTTC.

This chain links TRBV4-1 with TRBJ2-7, with D maybe TRBD2 (5 bases). The CDR3 runs 17 residues. Germline CDR1 reads MGHRA; CDR2 reads YSYEKL. V lost 0 bases to trimming and J lost 7 bases, with 22 bases between them. The CDR3 sequence is CASSQDPRVAPTVEQYF. CDR3 coding DNA: TGCGCCAGCAGCCAAGATCCAAGGGTAGCGCCCACTGTGGAGCAGTACTTC.

Note on this clonotype: A read error may account for a junction end that differs from germline. The gene calls are TRBV10-1 and TRBJ1-4; possible D gene TRBD1, 6 bases. The CDR3 spans 13 residues. Germline V gene lookup returns CDR1 WNHNN and CDR2 SYGVQD (reference sequence). The CDR3 coding sequence is TGCGCCAGCAGTGGGGGACATGGCGCAAAACTGTTATTT. It specifies CASSGGHGAKLLF.

Note on this clonotype: Being one base from a much bigger clone, this may be a read error. V gene TRBV7-9 combines with J gene TRBJ2-3; no clear D. Between the trimmed V and J ends, which lost 5 bases and 0 bases, there was a span of 12 bases. This CDR3 has 15 residues. CDR1 is SEHNR and CDR2 is FQNEAQ in the germline V gene (reference sequence). In nucleotides, the CDR3 is TGTGCCAGCAGCCGTAAGGAAACTAGCACAGATACGCAGTATTTT. It yields the protein CASSRKETSTDTQYF.

About this clonotype itself: Since a much larger clone is just one base distant, this may be a read error. V is TRBV28 and J is TRBJ1-2; D remains ambiguous. CDR3 length: 18 residues. In germline, CDR1 is MDHEN, CDR2 SYDVKM. Trimming removed 7 bases at V and 4 bases at J, with 28 bases between. The CDR3 DNA is TGTGCCAGCACCCCCTTTAACCCCCGGAAGGAGGAGGGCTATGGCTACACCTTC. The encoded protein is CASTPFNPRKEEGYGYTF.

Points on this clonotype: A much larger clone lies a single base off, so this may be a read error. The chain joins TRBV7-9 to TRBJ1-1; no clear D. This CDR3 is 12 amino acids long. CDR1 and CDR2 (germline): SEHNR, FQNEAQ (reference sequence). The CDR3 sequence: CAGSLTGFKAFF. CDR3 nucleotides: TGTGCCGGCAGCTTAACGGGATTTAAGGCTTTCTTT.